The TCR beta chain described here comes from a study of regulatory T cells in long-lasting Graves disease. Whole-study findings and limits: Fewer public clonotypes were shared by new patients (966) than by persistent patients (about 2,800). Newly diagnosed disease favored TRBV20-1 and TRBJ2-1 over persistent disease. Lower TCR diversity was seen in persistent Graves' patients than in newly diagnosed ones.

This clonotype was observed a few times. The antigen is not known. As to time point: persistent/refractory GD, antithyroid drugs over 5 years with positive TRAb. With RNA extracted from PBMCs as input, the TCR library was made. The authors drew patients from an endocrinology department in Xi'an, China. Trimming took 5 bases from V and 1 from J, leaving 14 bases between them. In germline, CDR1 is SGHTA, CDR2 FQGNSA. CDR3 length equals 15 residues. The TCR beta library used iRepertoire HTBI primers with Arm-PCR amplification of CDR3. TCRdb fed the multiplex PCR reads into MiXCR, producing one record per CDR3 protein. This table has about half a million distinct CDR3 sequences, under 25% appearing once.

This chain joins TRBV7-2 and TRBJ1-1; no definite D call. Sequencing used peripheral blood mononuclear cells (PBMCs), obtained when the disease was refractory, from a patient treated with antithyroid drugs. This clonotype originated in a female donor with Graves disease. CDR3: CASSPFGFRNTEAFF. As DNA, the CDR3 is TGTGCCAGCAGCCCCTTCGGGTTTAGGAACACTGAAGCTTTCTTT.